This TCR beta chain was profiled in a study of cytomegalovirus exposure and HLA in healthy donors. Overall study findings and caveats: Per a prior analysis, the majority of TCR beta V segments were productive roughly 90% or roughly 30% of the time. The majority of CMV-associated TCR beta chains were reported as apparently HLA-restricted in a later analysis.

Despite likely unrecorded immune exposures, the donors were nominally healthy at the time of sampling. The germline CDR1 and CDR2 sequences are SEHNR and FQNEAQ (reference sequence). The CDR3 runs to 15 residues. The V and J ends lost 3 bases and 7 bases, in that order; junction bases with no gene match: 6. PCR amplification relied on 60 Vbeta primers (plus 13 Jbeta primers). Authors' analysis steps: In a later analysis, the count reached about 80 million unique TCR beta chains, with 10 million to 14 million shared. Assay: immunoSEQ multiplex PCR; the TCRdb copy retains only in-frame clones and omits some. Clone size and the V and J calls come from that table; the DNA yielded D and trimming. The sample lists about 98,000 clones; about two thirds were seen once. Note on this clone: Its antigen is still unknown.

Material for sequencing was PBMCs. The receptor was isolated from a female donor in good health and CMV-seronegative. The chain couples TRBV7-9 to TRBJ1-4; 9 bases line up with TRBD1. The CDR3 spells CASSLATGGLEKLFF. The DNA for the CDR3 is TGTGCCAGCAGCTTGGCAACAGGGGGCCTTGAAAAACTGTTTTTT.